This is a list of T cell receptor beta chains from one sample in a study of cytomegalovirus exposure and HLA in healthy donors. The protocol was immunoSEQ multiplex PCR, while the TCRdb copy is restricted to in-frame clones and leaves out a portion. The profile shows about 220,000 clones, over 80% of them singletons. Sequencing used PBMCs. The origin of the receptors is a woman aged 18-29 years in good health and CMV-seronegative. CDR3s include the opening cysteine and the closing phenylalanine or tryptophan. D genes are given only for firm matches. The size of a clone is reported for some rows only, either as once, few or many, or as a class for expanded clones.

>NA|NA|TRBV6-6|TRBJ1-2
CASRGGGRLNYGYTF
TGTGCCAGTCGGGGGGGCGGTCGGCTCAACTATGGCTACACCTTC
>NA|NA|TRBV27|TRBJ2-7
CASSLYPSGSPYEQYF
TGTGCCAGCAGTTTATACCCCTCGGGGAGCCCCTACGAGCAGTACTTC
>NA|NA|TRBV4-1|TRBJ2-1
CASSQDENEQFF
TGCGCCAGCAGCCAAGATGAGAATGAGCAGTTCTTC
>NA|NA|TRBV30|TRBJ1-4
CAWSGRGGQTNEKLFF
TGTGCCTGGAGTGGGCGTGGGGGACAAACTAATGAAAAACTGTTTTTT
>TRBD1|NA|TRBV28|TRBJ2-7
CASSEPGQSSYEQYF
TGTGCCAGCAGTGAACCGGGACAGAGCTCCTACGAGCAGTACTTC
>TRBD2|NA|TRBV29-1|TRBJ2-3
CSVYTSGRADTQYF
TGCAGCGTATATACTAGCGGGAGGGCAGATACGCAGTATTTT
>NA|once|TRBV7-9|TRBJ1-4
CASSSQTGKLFF
TGTGCCAGCAGCTCTCAAACAGGGAAACTGTTTTTT
>TRBD1|NA|TRBV7-9|TRBJ2-7
CASSSDRVFSNEQYF
TGTGCCAGCAGCTCAGACAGGGTTTTCTCGAACGAGCAGTACTTC
>NA|NA|TRBV4-1|TRBJ1-2
CASSQDTTGGYTF
TGCGCCAGCAGCCAAGATACGACAGGTGGCTACACCTTC
>NA|once|TRBV28|TRBJ2-7
CASRQLSYEQYF
TGTGCCAGCAGACAGCTCAGTTACGAGCAGTACTTC
>TRBD1|few|TRBV19|TRBJ1-2
CASRHPGTGRGYTF
TGTGCCAGTAGGCATCCGGGGACAGGTCGGGGCTACACCTTC
>NA|NA|TRBV19|TRBJ2-7
CASSPAEGHEQYF
TGTGCCAGTAGTCCCGCCGAGGGCCACGAGCAGTACTTC
>NA|once|TRBV5-4|TRBJ1-2
CASSLAGHYGYTF
TGTGCCAGCAGCTTGGCAGGGCACTATGGCTACACCTTC
>NA|NA|TRBV7-8|TRBJ1-2
CASSKNRDNSPNYGYTF
TGTGCCAGCAGCAAGAACCGGGACAACTCTCCTAACTATGGCTACACCTTC
>TRBD2|NA|TRBV7-2|TRBJ2-3
CASSRWLAGSTDTQYF
TGTGCCAGCAGCCGCTGGTTAGCGGGAAGCACAGATACGCAGTATTTT
>NA|NA|TRBV29-1|TRBJ1-3
CSVAGGDRSGNTIYF
TGCAGCGTTGCTGGAGGGGATCGCTCTGGAAACACCATATATTTT
>NA|NA|TRBV6-5|TRBJ1-2
CASRILQGDGYTF
TGTGCCAGCAGGATCTTACAGGGAGATGGCTACACCTTC
>NA|NA|TRBV5-1|TRBJ2-5
CASSLGVLQETQYF
TGCGCCAGCAGCTTAGGAGTGCTCCAAGAGACCCAGTACTTC
>TRBD2|NA|TRBV28|TRBJ2-5
CASSLTSGGPTRGQETQYF
TGTGCCAGCAGTCTGACTAGCGGAGGCCCTACTCGGGGCCAAGAGACCCAGTACTTC
>NA|NA|TRBV2|TRBJ1-1
CASTPAGAGNGDTEAFF
TGTGCCAGCACCCCCGCTGGGGCAGGGAATGGAGACACTGAAGCTTTCTTT
>NA|NA|TRBV30|TRBJ2-7
CAWSLGDPYEQYF
TGTGCCTGGAGTTTGGGAGACCCCTACGAGCAGTACTTC
>NA|NA|TRBV4-1|TRBJ2-5
CASSPSSVQETQYF
TGCGCCAGCAGCCCTTCTAGCGTACAAGAGACCCAGTACTTC
>TRBD1|NA|TRBV7-8|TRBJ1-1
CASSYPGQGPEAFF
TGTGCCAGCAGCTATCCGGGACAGGGCCCTGAAGCTTTCTTT
>NA|NA|TRBV7-9|TRBJ1-1
CASSLAPGLDTEAFF
TGTGCCAGCAGCTTAGCGCCAGGGTTGGACACTGAAGCTTTCTTT
>TRBD1|NA|TRBV15|TRBJ2-4
CATGHTMTGRTAKNIQYF
TGTGCCACTGGACATACGATGACAGGGCGCACGGCCAAAAACATTCAGTACTTC
>TRBD1|NA|TRBV29-1|TRBJ2-7
CSVETQNRGPYEQYF
TGCAGCGTTGAAACTCAGAACAGGGGCCCCTACGAGCAGTACTTC
>NA|NA|TRBV5-1|TRBJ2-1
CASSLEGAPLFEQFF
TGCGCCAGCAGCTTGGAGGGAGCACCCCTGTTTGAGCAGTTCTTC
>TRBD2|NA|TRBV18|TRBJ2-1
CASSPPRGSGRAHEQFF
TGTGCCAGCTCACCACCCCGGGGTAGCGGGAGGGCCCATGAGCAGTTCTTC
>TRBD1|NA|TRBV5-1|TRBJ2-5
CASRQQTGAMRETQYF
TGCGCCAGCAGACAGCAGACAGGGGCCATGAGAGAGACCCAGTACTTC
>NA|NA|TRBV28|TRBJ1-3
CAPAGGDSGNTIYF
TGTGCCCCTGCCGGGGGAGACTCTGGAAACACCATATATTTT
>TRBD1|NA|TRBV27|TRBJ2-7
CASTTEGTGYYEQYF
TGTGCCAGCACCACGGAAGGGACAGGGTACTACGAGCAGTACTTC
>NA|NA|TRBV29-1|TRBJ1-2
CSVESTIAKEIYGYTF
TGCAGCGTTGAGAGCACCATTGCCAAGGAGATCTATGGCTACACCTTC
>NA|NA|TRBV7-9|TRBJ2-2
CASKQGFWENTGELFF
TGTGCCAGCAAACAGGGATTTTGGGAGAACACCGGGGAGCTGTTTTTT
>NA|few|TRBV5-1|TRBJ2-7
CASSLESVPSSYEQYF
TGCGCCAGCAGCTTGGAATCAGTGCCAAGCTCCTACGAGCAGTACTTC
>NA|NA|TRBV19|TRBJ2-1
CASSIEAVHNEQFF
TGTGCCAGTAGTATAGAGGCAGTACACAATGAGCAGTTCTTC
>TRBD2|once|TRBV29-1|TRBJ2-3
CSVGLAGNTDTQYF
TGCAGCGTTGGACTAGCGGGAAACACAGATACGCAGTATTTT
>NA|NA|TRBV6-1|TRBJ2-2
CASSEGREAGELFF
TGTGCCAGCAGTGAGGGGCGGGAAGCCGGGGAGCTGTTTTTT
>TRBD2|NA|TRBV5-1|TRBJ2-1
CASSFSSSGEYNEQFF
TGCGCCAGCAGCTTCTCTTCTAGCGGGGAATACAATGAGCAGTTCTTC
>NA|NA|TRBV28|TRBJ1-2
CASTAPDRIYGYTF
TGTGCCAGCACCGCTCCGGACAGAATTTATGGCTACACCTTC
>TRBD1|NA|TRBV30|TRBJ2-4
CAWSTGDSNIQYF
TGTGCCTGGAGTACAGGGGACAGCAACATTCAGTACTTC
>NA|once|TRBV6-5|TRBJ2-5
CASSFSTGTSETQYF
TGTGCCAGCAGTTTCTCGACCGGGACTTCAGAGACCCAGTACTTC
>NA|NA|TRBV28|TRBJ2-7
CASNTVSSYEQYF
TGTGCCAGCAATACAGTGAGCTCCTACGAGCAGTACTTC
>TRBD2|NA|TRBV6-6|TRBJ2-1
CGLRASGTNEQFF
TGTGGTCTACGGGCTAGCGGGACTAATGAGCAGTTCTTC
>NA|NA|TRBV5-1|TRBJ2-3
CASSLGQRVRGDTQYF
TGCGCCAGCAGCTTGGGACAGAGGGTGCGGGGAGATACGCAGTATTTT
>TRBD1|NA|TRBV29-1|TRBJ2-7
CSVRDRDFEQYF
TGCAGCGTTCGGGACAGGGATTTCGAGCAGTACTTC
>NA|NA|TRBV4-1|TRBJ1-2
CASSQAGAAIPYGYTF
TGCGCCAGCAGCCAAGCAGGGGCCGCGATCCCATATGGCTACACCTTC
>TRBD2|once|TRBV30|TRBJ2-5
CAWTQLAGVQETQYF
TGTGCCTGGACCCAACTAGCGGGAGTCCAAGAGACCCAGTACTTC
>TRBD2|NA|TRBV5-1|TRBJ2-1
CASSLTSDYNEQFF
TGCGCCAGCAGCTTAACTAGCGACTACAATGAGCAGTTCTTC
>TRBD2|NA|TRBV6-1|TRBJ2-1
CASSERRTSGRWNEQFF
TGTGCCAGCAGTGAACGGAGGACTAGCGGGAGATGGAATGAGCAGTTCTTC
>NA|NA|TRBV18|TRBJ1-2
CASSPSTTVTTRGYTF
TGTGCCAGCTCACCGAGTACGACAGTAACTACACGGGGCTACACCTTC
>TRBD2|NA|TRBV29-1|TRBJ2-7
CSVSGGTYEQYF
TGCAGCGTCTCGGGGGGGACTTACGAGCAGTACTTC
>TRBD1|NA|TRBV6-1|TRBJ2-2
CASRQGQPTGELFF
TGTGCCAGCAGGCAGGGACAGCCCACCGGGGAGCTGTTTTTT